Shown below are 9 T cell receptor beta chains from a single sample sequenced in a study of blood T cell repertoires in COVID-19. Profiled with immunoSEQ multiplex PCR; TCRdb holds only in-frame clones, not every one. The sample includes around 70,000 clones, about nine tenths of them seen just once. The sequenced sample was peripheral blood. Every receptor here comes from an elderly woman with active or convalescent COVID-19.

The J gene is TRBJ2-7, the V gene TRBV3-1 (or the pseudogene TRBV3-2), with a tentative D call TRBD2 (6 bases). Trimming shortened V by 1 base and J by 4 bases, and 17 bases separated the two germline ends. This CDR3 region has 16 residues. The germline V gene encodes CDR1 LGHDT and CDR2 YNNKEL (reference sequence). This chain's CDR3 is CASSQAALGGVYEQYF. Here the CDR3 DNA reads TGTGCCAGCAGCCAAGCCGCTCTGGGGGGAGTATACGAGCAGTACTTC.

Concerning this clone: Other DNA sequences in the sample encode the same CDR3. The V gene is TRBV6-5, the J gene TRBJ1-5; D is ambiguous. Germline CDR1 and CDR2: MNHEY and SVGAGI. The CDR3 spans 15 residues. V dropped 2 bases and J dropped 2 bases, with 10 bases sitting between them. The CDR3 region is CASSYGGVGNQPQHF. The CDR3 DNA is TGTGCCAGCAGTTACGGCGGGGTCGGCAATCAGCCCCAGCATTTT.

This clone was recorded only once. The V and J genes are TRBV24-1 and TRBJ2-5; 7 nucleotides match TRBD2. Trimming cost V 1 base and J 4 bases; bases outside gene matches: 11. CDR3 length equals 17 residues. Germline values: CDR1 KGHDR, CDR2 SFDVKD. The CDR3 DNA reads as TGTGCCACCAGTGATTTAGGGGAGTTCAGGGAGGGAGAGACCCAGTACTTC. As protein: CATSDLGEFREGETQYF.

The chain's CDR3 is CASSVSVFGLRDTEAFF. The CDR3 nucleotides read TGTGCCAGCAGCGTTAGTGTTTTCGGTCTCAGGGACACTGAAGCTTTCTTT. This sequence joins TRBV9 and TRBJ1-1, with D possibly matching TRBD1 (5 bases). This CDR3 is built from 17 residues. Germline V gives CDR1 SGDLS, CDR2 YYNGEE. V was pared by 2 bases and J by 3 bases, with 20 bases between.

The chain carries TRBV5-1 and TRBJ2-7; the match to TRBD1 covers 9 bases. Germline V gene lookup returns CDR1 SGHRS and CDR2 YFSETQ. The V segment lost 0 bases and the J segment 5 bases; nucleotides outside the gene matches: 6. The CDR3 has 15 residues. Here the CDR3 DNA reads TGCGCCAGCAGCTTGGGAGGGACAGGGTTCAACGAGCAGTACTTC. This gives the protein CASSLGGTGFNEQYF.

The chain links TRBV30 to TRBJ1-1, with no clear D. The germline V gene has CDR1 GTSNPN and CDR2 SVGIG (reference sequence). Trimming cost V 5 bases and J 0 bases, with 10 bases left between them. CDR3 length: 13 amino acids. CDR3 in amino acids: CAWGISMNTEAFF. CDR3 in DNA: TGTGCCTGGGGGATCTCTATGAACACTGAAGCTTTCTTT.

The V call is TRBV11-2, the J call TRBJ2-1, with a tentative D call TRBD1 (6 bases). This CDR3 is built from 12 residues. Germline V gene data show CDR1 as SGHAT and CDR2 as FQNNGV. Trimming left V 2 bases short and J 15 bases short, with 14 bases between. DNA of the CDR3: TGTGCCAGCAGCTTAATGGACAGAGACCTGTTCTTC. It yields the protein CASSLMDRDLFF.

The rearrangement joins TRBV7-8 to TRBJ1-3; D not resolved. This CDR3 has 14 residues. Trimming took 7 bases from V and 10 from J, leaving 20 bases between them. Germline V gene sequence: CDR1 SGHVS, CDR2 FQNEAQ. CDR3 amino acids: CASTVAGLASTIYF. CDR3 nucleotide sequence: TGTGCCAGCACAGTGGCGGGCCTGGCGTCTACCATATATTTT.

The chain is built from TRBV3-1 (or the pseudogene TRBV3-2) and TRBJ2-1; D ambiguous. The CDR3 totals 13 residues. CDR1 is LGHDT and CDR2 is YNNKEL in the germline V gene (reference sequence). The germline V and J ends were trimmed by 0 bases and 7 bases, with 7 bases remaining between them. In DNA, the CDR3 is TGTGCCAGCAGCCAAGACTCGTTAAATGAGCAGTTCTTC. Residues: CASSQDSLNEQFF.